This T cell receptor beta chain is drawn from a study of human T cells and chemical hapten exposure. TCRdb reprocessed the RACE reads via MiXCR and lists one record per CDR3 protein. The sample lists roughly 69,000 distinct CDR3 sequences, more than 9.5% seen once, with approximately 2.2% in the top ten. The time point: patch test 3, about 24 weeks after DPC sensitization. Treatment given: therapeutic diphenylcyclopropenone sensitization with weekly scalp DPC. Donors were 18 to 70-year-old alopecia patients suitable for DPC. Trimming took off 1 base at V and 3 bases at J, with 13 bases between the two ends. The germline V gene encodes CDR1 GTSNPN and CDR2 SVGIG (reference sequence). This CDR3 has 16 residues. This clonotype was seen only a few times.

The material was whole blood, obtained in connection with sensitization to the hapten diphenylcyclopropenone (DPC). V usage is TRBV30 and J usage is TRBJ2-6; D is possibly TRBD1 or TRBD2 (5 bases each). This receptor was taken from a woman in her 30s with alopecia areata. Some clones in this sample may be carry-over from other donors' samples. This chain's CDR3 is CAWSGAPGRGANVLTF. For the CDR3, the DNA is TGTGCCTGGAGTGGGGCTCCGGGGCGTGGGGCCAACGTCCTGACTTTC.